This T cell receptor beta chain originates from a study of OX40 agonist ivuxolimab in advanced cancers. Study summary: In three patients, partial responses were observed, one with hepatocellular carcinoma and two with cutaneous melanoma. General study results and limits: The antigens recognized by the expanded peripheral T cells, that is their antigen specificity, were not determined.

The table came from immunoSEQ multiplex PCR; TCRdb's copy has only in-frame clones and leaves some out. In the table there are around 70,000 clones, 85% of which are singletons. The germline CDR1 and CDR2 sequences are KGHSH and LQKENI. The length of the CDR3 is 16 residues. V lost 3 bases to trimming and J lost 1 base, with 16 bases between them. Baseline was the first blood sampling point, followed by cycle 4 day 1 and cycle 7 day 1. A word on this clone: Its target is unknown.

The chain carries TRBV18 and TRBJ2-7; the D gene is possibly TRBD1 (6 bases). The source was CD4+ or CD8+ T cells sorted from blood, collected in a trial of the OX40 agonist ivuxolimab. The receptor was isolated from an adult with an advanced solid tumor such as melanoma, head and neck, liver or kidney cancer. This CDR3 reads CASSPTGPGTSYEQYF. The DNA of the CDR3 is TGTGCCAGCTCACCCACAGGTCCCGGGACATCCTACGAGCAGTACTTC.